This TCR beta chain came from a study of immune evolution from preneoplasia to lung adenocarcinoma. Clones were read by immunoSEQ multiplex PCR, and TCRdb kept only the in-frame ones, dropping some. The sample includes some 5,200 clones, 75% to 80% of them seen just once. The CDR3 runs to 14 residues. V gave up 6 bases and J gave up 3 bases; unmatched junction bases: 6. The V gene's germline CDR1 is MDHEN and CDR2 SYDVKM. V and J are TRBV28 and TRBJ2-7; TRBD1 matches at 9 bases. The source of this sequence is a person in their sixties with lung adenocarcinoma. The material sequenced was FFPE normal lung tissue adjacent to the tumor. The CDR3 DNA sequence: TGTGCCAGCAGATTTGACAGGGGGAACTACGAGCAGTACTTC. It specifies CASRFDRGNYEQYF.